Following are 28 T cell receptor beta chains from one sample sequenced in a study of blood T cell repertoires in COVID-19. Assay used: immunoSEQ multiplex PCR; TCRdb lists only in-frame clones, some missing. In the table there are about 170,000 clones, 82% of which are singletons. The specimen sequenced was peripheral blood. The receptor set was obtained from a woman of 80 years or more with active or convalescent COVID-19.

The chain links TRBV7-8 to TRBJ1-3; D gene ambiguous. The germline gives CDR1 SGHVS, CDR2 FQNEAQ. There are 14 residues in the CDR3. Trimming cost V 3 bases and J 0 bases, with 6 bases left between them. The CDR3 coding sequence is TGTGCCAGCAGCTTTGACTACTCTGGAAACACCATATATTTT. This codes for CASSFDYSGNTIYF.

V gene TRBV5-4 combines with J gene TRBJ1-2, with 9 positions matching TRBD1. The CDR3 covers 14 residues. The V gene's germline CDR1 is SGHNT and CDR2 YYREEE (reference sequence). The J segment lost 5 bases and the V segment lost 2 bases, leaving 4 bases of the junction unmatched. This CDR3 is CASSFGQGRYGYTF. CDR3 in DNA: TGTGCCAGCAGCTTTGGACAGGGGCGTTATGGCTACACCTTC.

The CDR3 DNA reads TGTGCCAGCAGACAGGGGTTGGGAGGCTACACCTTC. It codes for CASRQGLGGYTF. V is TRBV19 and J is TRBJ1-2; 8 bases map to TRBD1. The CDR3 length is 12 residues. Germline V lookup: CDR1 LNHDA, CDR2 SQIVND (reference sequence). V was pared by 9 bases and J by 8 bases, with 8 bases of the junction left unmatched.

This chain connects TRBV9 to TRBJ2-1; D might be TRBD2 (5 bases). CDR1 is SGDLS and CDR2 is YYNGEE in the germline V gene. V dropped 4 bases and J dropped 7 bases, with 15 bases sitting between them. The CDR3 is 14 residues long. The chain's CDR3 is CASSPDRRGNEQFF. The CDR3 DNA is TGTGCCAGCAGCCCAGACCGGAGAGGGAATGAGCAGTTCTTC.

The CDR3: CASSQRVAGGPTGELFF. CDR3 nucleotide sequence: TGCGCCAGCAGCCAACGGGTAGCGGGAGGTCCAACCGGGGAGCTGTTTTTT. The chain combines TRBV4-1 with TRBJ2-2; the match to TRBD2 covers 10 bases. This CDR3 has 17 residues. V lost 2 bases and J lost 5; bases outside the gene matches: 8. Germline CDR1 reads MGHRA; CDR2 reads YSYEKL.

The genes are TRBV2 and TRBJ1-4; 10 bases are a match to TRBD1. Germline values: CDR1 SNHLY, CDR2 FYNNEI. The length of the CDR3 is 15 residues. After removal of 7 bases from V and 6 bases from J, the junction contained 8 bases not matched to a gene. The CDR3 reads CASTRDRGPYEKLFF. The DNA of the CDR3 is TGTGCCAGCACCCGCGACAGGGGGCCCTATGAAAAACTGTTTTTT.

This clone was found once. The V gene is TRBV6-6, the J gene TRBJ2-7, with D perhaps matching TRBD1 (5 bases). Between the trimmed V and J ends, which lost 6 bases and 6 bases, there was a span of 12 bases. The germline V gene encodes CDR1 MNHNY and CDR2 SVGAGI (reference sequence). The CDR3 totals 12 residues. The CDR3 coding sequence is TGTGCCAGCAGGAACACAGGTACCGAGCAGTACTTC. It translates to CASRNTGTEQYF.

This clone was observed a few times. The gene calls are TRBV7-9 and TRBJ1-6, with 8 bases that match TRBD1. The germline V gene has CDR1 SEHNR and CDR2 FQNEAQ (reference sequence). V gave up 3 bases and J gave up 7 bases; unmatched junction bases: 5. The CDR3 has 15 residues. The DNA for the CDR3 is TGTGCCAGCAGCTTCGGACAGGGAAAAAATTCACCCCTCCACTTT. It translates to CASSFGQGKNSPLHF.

This clone was counted between two and nine times. V and J are TRBV4-2 and TRBJ1-2; 9 bases are shared with TRBD1. The CDR3 runs to 14 residues. Trimming at V came to 1 base and at J to 6 bases, leaving 3 bases not matched to a gene. Germline CDR1 reads LGHNA; CDR2 reads YNFKEQ. DNA for the CDR3: TGTGCCAGCAGCCAAGGACGACAGGGGGATGGCTACACCTTC. This sequence encodes CASSQGRQGDGYTF.

To note about this clone: Other DNA sequences in this specimen translate into the identical CDR3. The genes are TRBV18 and TRBJ1-2, with 8 bases matching TRBD1. This CDR3 contains 13 residues. Germline CDR1 and CDR2: KGHSH and LQKENI. V lost 3 bases, J lost 3 bases, and 0 bases stayed unmatched. In DNA form, the CDR3 reads TGTGCCAGCTCACCGACAGGGGACTATGGCTACACCTTC. Its translation: CASSPTGDYGYTF.

The rearrangement uses TRBV10-3 and TRBJ2-2, with 12 positions matching TRBD2. The V gene's germline CDR1 is ENHRY and CDR2 SYGVKD. V dropped 4 bases and J dropped 5; count of bases not matched to a gene: 11. This CDR3 spans 18 amino acids. CDR3: CAISGRLAGVKETGELFF. The CDR3 nucleotides are TGTGCCATCAGTGGGCGACTAGCGGGAGTGAAGGAGACCGGGGAGCTGTTTTTT.

The J gene is TRBJ2-2, the V gene TRBV9, with a possible D match to TRBD2 (6 bases). The germline V gene has CDR1 SGDLS and CDR2 YYNGEE. Between the trimmed V and J ends, which lost 0 bases and 7 bases, there was a span of 16 bases. This CDR3 spans 16 amino acids. The CDR3: CASSVVPGVGVGELFF. The CDR3 DNA sequence: TGTGCCAGCAGCGTAGTCCCGGGAGTTGGGGTCGGGGAGCTGTTTTTT.

This clone came up once. J is TRBJ2-2 and V is TRBV5-6, with 11 bases matching TRBD2. The ends lost 0 bases at V and 7 bases at J; junction bases unmatched: 8. The germline V gene encodes CDR1 SGHDT and CDR2 YYEEEE. This CDR3 has 17 residues. This CDR3 reads CASSLVVLAGDVGELFF. For the CDR3, the DNA is TGTGCCAGCAGCTTGGTAGTACTAGCGGGAGATGTCGGGGAGCTGTTTTTT.

This clone was recorded a few times. The rearrangement joins TRBV2 to TRBJ1-5; D is possibly TRBD1 (5 bases). Trimming cost V 5 bases and J 4 bases, with 9 bases left between them. This CDR3 has 13 residues. Germline CDR1 reads SNHLY; CDR2 reads FYNNEI. Here the CDR3 DNA reads TGTGCCAGCAGTATACAGGTGAATCAGCCCCAGCATTTT. It codes for CASSIQVNQPQHF.

This clone was seen just once. The chain recombines TRBV29-1 with TRBJ2-5; 11 positions match TRBD1. The CDR3 has 15 amino acids. Germline lookup yields CDR1 SQVTM and CDR2 ANQGSEA. V shed 6 bases and J 5 bases; nucleotides not matched to a gene: 11. CDR3 DNA: TGCAGCGTCGCAACGGGACAGGGGGTAGGGGAGACCCAGTACTTC. It yields the protein CSVATGQGVGETQYF.

J is TRBJ2-5 and V is TRBV4-1, with 9 bases lining up with TRBD2. CDR1 and CDR2 from the germline V gene are MGHRA and YSYEKL. Trimming at V came to 0 bases and at J to 0 bases, leaving 8 bases not matched to a gene. The CDR3 extends over 18 amino acids. CDR3: CASSQDLAGALYQETQYF. As DNA, the CDR3 is TGCGCCAGCAGCCAAGATTTAGCGGGAGCCCTTTACCAAGAGACCCAGTACTTC.

V is TRBV2 and J is TRBJ1-4; D uncertain. This CDR3 contains 15 residues. The germline V gene has CDR1 SNHLY and CDR2 FYNNEI. Trimming took off 4 bases at V and 6 bases at J, with 15 bases between the two ends. CDR3 region: CASSVVPFLDEKLFF. The CDR3 DNA is TGTGCCAGCAGTGTCGTCCCCTTCCTAGATGAAAAACTGTTTTTT.

With respect to this clone: This sample also contains other DNA sequences that code for the same CDR3. This chain uses TRBV5-4 with TRBJ2-6, with D hard to call. CDR3 length: 15 amino acids. Between the trimmed V and J ends, which lost 3 bases and 0 bases, there was a span of 7 bases. In germline, CDR1 is SGHNT, CDR2 YYREEE (reference sequence). The CDR3 DNA follows: TGTGCCAGCAGCTCACCAGGCTCTGGGGCCAACGTCCTGACTTTC. Its protein is CASSSPGSGANVLTF.

The chain couples TRBV7-2 to TRBJ2-1, with a possible D match to TRBD1 (5 bases). The germline V and J ends were trimmed by 8 bases and 4 bases, with 12 bases remaining between them. CDR3 length: 13 amino acids. The germline V gene encodes CDR1 SGHTA and CDR2 FQGNSA. The DNA of the CDR3 is TGTGCCAGCCGACAGTCCCTTTACAATGAGCAGTTCTTC. The encoded protein is CASRQSLYNEQFF.

Worth noting for this clone: Germline and junction disagree at one end, which may indicate a read error. The chain employs TRBV6-1 and TRBJ1-2, with a weak D call TRBD1 (6 bases). Germline-derived CDR1 and CDR2 are MNHNS and SASEGT. The CDR3 covers 14 residues. The CDR3 is CASNEGGGSSGYTF. CDR3 bases: TGTGCCAGCAATGAAGGGGGGGGCAGTTCTGGCTACACCTTC.

The genes are TRBV5-1 and TRBJ1-3; 8 bases line up with TRBD1. Trimming cost V 0 bases and J 0 bases; bases outside gene matches: 2. This CDR3 has 16 residues. CDR1 is SGHRS and CDR2 is YFSETQ in the germline V gene. In nucleotides, the CDR3 is TGCGCCAGCAGCTTGGCAGGGGGCAACTCTGGAAACACCATATATTTT. It yields the protein CASSLAGGNSGNTIYF.

This chain joins TRBV6-6 and TRBJ1-2, with 9 nucleotides matching TRBD1. Germline assignment: CDR1 MNHNY and CDR2 SVGAGI (reference sequence). This CDR3 region has 16 residues. Trimming cost V 0 bases and J 5 bases; bases outside gene matches: 7. The CDR3 region has the DNA TGTGCCAGCAGTTACTCCCCACAGGGGGCTGGTTATGGCTACACCTTC. Translation: CASSYSPQGAGYGYTF.

The chain combines TRBV7-9 with TRBJ2-3; D call uncertain. The germline gives CDR1 SEHNR, CDR2 FQNEAQ (reference sequence). This CDR3 contains 15 residues. V was pared by 3 bases and J by 3 bases, with 13 bases between. DNA of the CDR3: TGTGCCAGCAGCTTCCAGGCTCTTGAGACAGATACGCAGTATTTT. Translation: CASSFQALETDTQYF.

This chain's CDR3 is CASSYPGTASYEQYF. The CDR3 DNA reads TGTGCCAGCAGCTACCCCGGGACAGCGTCCTACGAGCAGTACTTC. V is TRBV6-5 and J is TRBJ2-7, with 7 bases aligning to TRBD1. The CDR3 is 15 amino acids. V shed 6 bases, J shed 1 base, and the junction held 9 bases outside the gene matches. From germline, CDR1 is MNHEY and CDR2 SVGAGI.

This clone appeared a single time. V usage is TRBV7-8 and J usage is TRBJ2-7; no clear D. The CDR3 is 14 amino acids. The germline V and J ends were trimmed by 2 bases and 7 bases, with 15 bases remaining between them. The germline gives CDR1 SGHVS, CDR2 FQNEAQ. DNA for the CDR3: TGTGCCAGCAGCTTACTGACTGGGTATCGGGAGCAGTACTTC. As protein: CASSLLTGYREQYF. The whole variable domain, filled in from reference TRBV7-8 and TRBJ2-7, reads GAGVSQSPRYKVAKRGQDVALRCDPISGHVSLFWYQQALGQGPEFLTYFQNEAQLDKSGLPSDRFFAERPEGSVSTLKIQRTQQEDSAVYLCASSLLTGYREQYFGPGTRLTVT.

This chain uses TRBV20-1 with TRBJ2-1, with 7 bases identical to TRBD2. Germline lookup yields CDR1 DFQATT and CDR2 SNEGSKA (reference sequence). This CDR3 is 14 amino acids long. With 3 bases clipped from V and 4 bases from J, the junction kept 6 bases outside the gene matches. CDR3 bases: TGCAGTGCTAGTAGCCTAGCGGATTACAATGAGCAGTTCTTC. As protein: CSASSLADYNEQFF.

The chain has TRBV20-1 and TRBJ2-1; no firm D call. This CDR3 spans 12 amino acids. Germline values: CDR1 DFQATT, CDR2 SNEGSKA (reference sequence). V was pared by 3 bases and J by 8 bases, with 11 bases between. The CDR3 DNA is TGCAGTGCTAGTGGGCCCCGGGATGAGCAGTTCTTC. It yields the protein CSASGPRDEQFF.

The chain employs TRBV4-1 and TRBJ1-2, with 8 bases aligning to TRBD1. CDR3 length: 16 amino acids. With 0 bases clipped from V and 8 bases from J, the junction kept 11 bases outside the gene matches. CDR1 is MGHRA and CDR2 is YSYEKL in the germline V gene. The CDR3 is CASSQEGDLTGVGYTF. The CDR3 DNA follows: TGCGCCAGCAGCCAAGAAGGGGACTTGACAGGGGTCGGCTACACCTTC.